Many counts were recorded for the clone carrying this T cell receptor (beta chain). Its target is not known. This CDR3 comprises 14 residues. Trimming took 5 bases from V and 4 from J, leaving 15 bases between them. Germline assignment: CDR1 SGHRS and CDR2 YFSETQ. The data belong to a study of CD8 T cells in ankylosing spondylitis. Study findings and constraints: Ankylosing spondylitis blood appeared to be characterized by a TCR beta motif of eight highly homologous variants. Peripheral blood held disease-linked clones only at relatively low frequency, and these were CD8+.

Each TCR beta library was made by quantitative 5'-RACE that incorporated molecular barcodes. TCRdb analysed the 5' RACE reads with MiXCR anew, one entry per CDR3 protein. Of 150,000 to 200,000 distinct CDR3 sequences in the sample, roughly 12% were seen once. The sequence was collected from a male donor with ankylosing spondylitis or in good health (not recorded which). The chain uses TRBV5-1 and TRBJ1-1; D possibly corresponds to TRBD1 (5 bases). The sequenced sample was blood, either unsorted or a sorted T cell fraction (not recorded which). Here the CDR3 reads CASSPQGAGTEAFF. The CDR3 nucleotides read TGCGCCAGCAGTCCTCAGGGCGCGGGCACTGAAGCTTTCTTT.